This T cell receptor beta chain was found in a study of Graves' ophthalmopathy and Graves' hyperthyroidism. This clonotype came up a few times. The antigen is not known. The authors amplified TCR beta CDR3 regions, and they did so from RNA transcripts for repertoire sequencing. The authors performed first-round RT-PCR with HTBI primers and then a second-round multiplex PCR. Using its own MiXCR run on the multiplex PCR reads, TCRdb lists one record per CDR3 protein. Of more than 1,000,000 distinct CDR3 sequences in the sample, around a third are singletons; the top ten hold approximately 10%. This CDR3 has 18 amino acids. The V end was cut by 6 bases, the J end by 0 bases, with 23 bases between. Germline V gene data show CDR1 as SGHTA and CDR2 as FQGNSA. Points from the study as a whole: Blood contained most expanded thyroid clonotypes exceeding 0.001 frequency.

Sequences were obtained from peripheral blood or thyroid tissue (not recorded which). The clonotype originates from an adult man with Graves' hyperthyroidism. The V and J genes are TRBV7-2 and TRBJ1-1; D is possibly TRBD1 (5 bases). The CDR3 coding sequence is TGTGCCAGCAGTCCTCGGGGCTTGGGGCAGCCCATGAACACTGAAGCTTTCTTT. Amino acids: CASSPRGLGQPMNTEAFF.